A single sample gave rise to the 16 T cell receptor beta chains below, sequenced in a study of T cell responses to AZD1222 COVID-19 vaccine (dated by TCRdb to about 2021). In light of the paper, this sample's time point label describes: baseline before first vaccination. Receptor libraries were prepared by the immunoSEQ multiplex PCR assay. Not all clones reach the TCRdb copy of this immuneACCESS table, which keeps in-frame sequences only. Checked studies attribute under half of the gap to unresolved V genes and leave the rest unexplained. The sample table contains about 110,000 clones; only one count was recorded for more than 85% of them. The top ten clonotypes cover approximately 10% of the sample. The sequencing here drew on peripheral blood, taken on day 0 of AZD1222 vaccination. These receptors were collected from an adult in good health.

V and J are TRBV9 and TRBJ2-1; a weak D match, TRBD2 (7 bases). Trimming removed 0 bases from V and 6 bases from J, with 13 bases in between. Germline V CDR1 and CDR2: SGDLS, YYNGEE. The CDR3 covers 15 residues. As DNA, the CDR3 is TGTGCCAGCAGCGTAGGCGGGGGAGGGGGCAATGAGCAGTTCTTC. Translated, it gives CASSVGGGGGNEQFF.

The chain couples TRBV7-8 to TRBJ2-7; TRBD2 matches at 9 bases. Germline V gene sequence: CDR1 SGHVS, CDR2 FQNEAQ. V trimming: 2 bases; J trimming: 7 bases; junction bases outside the gene matches: 6. CDR3 length: 14 residues. The CDR3 spells CASSLSLAGGEQYF. DNA of the CDR3: TGTGCCAGCAGCTTATCACTAGCGGGTGGGGAGCAGTACTTC.

This clone was found a few times. The chain couples TRBV7-9 to TRBJ1-1; 10 bases are a match to TRBD1. The germline V gene has CDR1 SEHNR and CDR2 FQNEAQ (reference sequence). J gave up 4 bases and V 5 bases, and 10 bases lay outside the gene matches. This CDR3 has 16 residues. CDR3 in amino acids: CASSPRDRGRSTEAFF. The CDR3 DNA is TGTGCCAGCAGCCCTCGGGACAGGGGCCGCTCCACTGAAGCTTTCTTT. Combining the CDR3 with reference TRBV7-9 and TRBJ1-1 gives the whole variable domain DTGVSQNPRHKITKRGQNVTFRCDPISEHNRLYWYRQTLGQGPEFLTYFQNEAQLEKSRLLSDRFSAERPKGSFSTLEIQRTEQGDSAMYLCASSPRDRGRSTEAFFGQGTRLTVV.

The CDR3 bases are TGTGCCAGCAGCGTAGACTCAGGGCGGAATGAAAAACTGTTTTTT. Protein sequence: CASSVDSGRNEKLFF. J is TRBJ1-4 and V is TRBV9; maybe TRBD1 (5 bases). Deletions cut 0 bases from V and 5 bases from J, with 11 bases between. Germline-derived CDR1 and CDR2 are SGDLS and YYNGEE. The CDR3 has 15 residues.

The CDR3, as DNA: TGTGCCAGCAGCTTACACGGTAGCTCTGGAAACACCATATATTTT. This gives the protein CASSLHGSSGNTIYF. J is TRBJ1-3 and V is TRBV7-3; D uncertain. CDR3 size: 15 residues. V lost 2 bases to trimming and J lost 0 bases, with 8 bases between them. Germline CDR1 and CDR2: SGHTA and FQGTGA.

The chain recombines TRBV18 with TRBJ1-5; weak D call: TRBD1 (5 bases). V lost 4 bases and J lost 14, with 12 bases in between. Germline-derived CDR1 and CDR2 are KGHSH and LQKENI. The CDR3 extends over 11 amino acids. This CDR3 reads CASSLGHDKHF. The CDR3 region has the DNA TGTGCCAGCTCACTCGGACACGATAAGCATTTT.

This clone came up once. The V and J genes are TRBV19 and TRBJ2-7, with 7 bases matching TRBD1. V gave up 5 bases and J gave up 0 bases; unmatched junction bases: 7. Germline V gene sequence: CDR1 LNHDA, CDR2 SQIVND (reference sequence). This CDR3 contains 15 residues. The CDR3 loop reads CASSPLQGSSYEQYF. The CDR3 region has the DNA TGTGCCAGTAGTCCGTTACAGGGGAGCTCCTACGAGCAGTACTTC.

This clone was seen once. The CDR3: CAISVNRDYEQYF. The CDR3, as DNA: TGTGCCATCAGTGTAAACAGAGACTACGAGCAGTACTTC. The V gene is TRBV10-3, the J gene TRBJ2-7, with no clear D. This CDR3 spans 13 amino acids. Germline-derived CDR1 and CDR2 are ENHRY and SYGVKD. Trimming took off 4 bases at V and 3 bases at J, with 10 bases between the two ends.

The chain uses TRBV18 and TRBJ1-1; D not resolved. Trimming stripped 5 bases from V and 1 base from J, with 8 bases between. Germline V gene sequence: CDR1 KGHSH, CDR2 LQKENI. The CDR3 covers 13 residues. The CDR3 here is CASSSARNTEAFF. CDR3 nucleotide sequence: TGTGCCAGCTCATCCGCAAGGAACACTGAAGCTTTCTTT.

The chain couples TRBV27 to TRBJ1-2, with D uncertain. The ends were cut back, 1 base at V and 4 bases at J, with 7 bases in the middle. The germline CDR1 and CDR2 sequences are MNHEY and SMNVEV (reference sequence). The CDR3 covers 13 residues. This chain's CDR3 is CASSLLGGYGYTF. Written as DNA, the CDR3 is TGTGCCAGCAGTTTATTGGGAGGCTATGGCTACACCTTC.

The genes are TRBV9 and TRBJ1-2; D gene ambiguous. The CDR3 consists of 15 residues. V gave up 6 bases and J gave up 8 bases, with 23 bases separating them. Germline V gives CDR1 SGDLS, CDR2 YYNGEE. The CDR3 sequence is CASTPRVIANGGYTF. As DNA, the CDR3 is TGTGCCAGCACCCCCCGGGTAATTGCGAACGGAGGCTACACCTTC.

V and J are TRBV6-2 or TRBV6-3 and TRBJ2-7, with 7 bases fitting TRBD1. The CDR3 totals 12 residues. V lost 0 bases, J lost 9 bases, and 2 bases stayed unmatched. In germline, CDR1 is MNHEY, CDR2 SVGEGT. CDR3 loop: CASSYSAGGQYF. The DNA for the CDR3 is TGTGCCAGCAGTTACTCGGCAGGGGGGCAGTACTTC.

This chain uses TRBV6-5 with TRBJ1-1, with unresolved D. V was cut by 2 bases and J by 7 bases, with 14 bases left in between. The germline V gene has CDR1 MNHEY and CDR2 SVGAGI. The length of the CDR3 is 14 residues. As DNA, the CDR3 is TGTGCCAGCAGTTACAGGGCAGGAGATAATGAAGCTTTCTTT. Residues: CASSYRAGDNEAFF.

The chain links TRBV18 to TRBJ2-5; D is unresolved. Germline CDR1 reads KGHSH; CDR2 reads LQKENI. Trimming cost V 2 bases and J 5 bases, with 6 bases left between them. CDR3 length: 12 residues. As DNA, the CDR3 is TGTGCCAGCTCACCATCGGGCGAGACCCAGTACTTC. Protein sequence: CASSPSGETQYF.

J is TRBJ2-3 and V is TRBV6-5; D perhaps matches TRBD1 (5 bases). Per germline, CDR1 MNHEY and CDR2 SVGAGI. The CDR3 sequence is 15 residues long. V lost 9 bases to trimming and J lost 0 bases, with 16 bases between them. The CDR3 spells CASQNRGLSTDTQYF. The DNA for the CDR3 is TGTGCCAGTCAAAATAGGGGCCTCAGCACAGATACGCAGTATTTT.

This chain links TRBV10-3 with TRBJ1-4, with 7 nucleotides matching TRBD1. V dropped 11 bases and J dropped 7; count of bases not matched to a gene: 10. The CDR3 loop spans 13 amino acids. Germline CDR1 reads ENHRY; CDR2 reads SYGVKD. DNA for the CDR3: TGTGCCGCAACCGGGACAGTAGGTGAAAAACTGTTTTTT. As protein: CAATGTVGEKLFF.